The 7 T cell receptor beta chains below come from one sample, sequenced in a study of blood T cells in healthy people across ages. For the second PCR, which ran for roughly 7 to 11 cycles, a sample-barcoded 5' primer and a J-beta primer mix were used. TCRdb itself ran the 5' RACE reads through MiXCR, one entry per CDR3 protein. The sample yields 1.5 million to 2 million distinct CDR3 sequences, about two fifths seen once. Sequencing was done on a sample of blood. These receptors came from a human donor in good health.

On this clonotype itself: A junction boundary mismatches the germline segment, possibly from a read error. This chain links TRBV6-2 or TRBV6-3 with TRBJ2-1; the D gene is possibly TRBD1 (6 bases). CDR1 and CDR2 (germline): MNHEY, SVGEGT. The CDR3 is 15 residues long. The CDR3 spells CASSYSKDSYNKQFF. The CDR3 DNA sequence: TGTGCCAGCAGTTACTCGAAGGACAGTTACAATAAGCAGTTCTTC.

This clonotype showed up just once. The genes are TRBV7-2 and TRBJ2-5; 7 nucleotides align to TRBD2. The DNA matches TRBJ2-4 better at its end, which makes the J call doubtful. Germline lookup yields CDR1 SGHTA and CDR2 FQGNSA. This CDR3 comprises 14 residues. The CDR3 DNA reads as TGTGCCAGCGGCTACGAAGGGGCGGGGGACATTCAGTACTTC. Translated: CASGYEGAGDIQYF.

This clonotype showed up just a few times. The chain has TRBV7-2 and TRBJ1-2; possible D gene TRBD1, 5 bases. This CDR3 has 15 amino acids. With 1 base removed from V and 3 bases from J, the gap between germline ends came to 12 bases. Germline V lookup: CDR1 SGHTA, CDR2 FQGNSA. The chain's CDR3 is CASSLDSQGYYGYTF. CDR3 coding DNA: TGTGCCAGCAGCTTAGATTCTCAGGGCTACTATGGCTACACCTTC.

The chain recombines TRBV28 with TRBJ1-2; D perhaps matches TRBD1 (5 bases). The V and J ends lost 6 bases and 8 bases respectively, with 16 bases between them. The CDR3 has 13 amino acids. Germline V CDR1 and CDR2: MDHEN, SYDVKM. The CDR3 coding sequence is TGTGCCAGCAGCTTGACAGCATCTAGGGGCTACACCTTC. Translation: CASSLTASRGYTF.

This chain links TRBV11-1 with TRBJ2-4; TRBD2 agrees at 9 bases. The V gene's germline CDR1 is SGHAT and CDR2 FQDESV (reference sequence). The CDR3 is 13 residues long. The V and J ends lost 5 bases and 8 bases, in that order; junction bases with no gene match: 4. The CDR3 protein is CASSHAGGDIQYF. In nucleotides, the CDR3 is TGTGCCAGCAGCCACGCGGGGGGGGACATTCAGTACTTC. The variable domain in full, completed from reference TRBV11-1 and TRBJ2-4, reads EAEVAQSPRYKITEKSQAVAFWCDPISGHATLYWYRQILGQGPELLVQFQDESVVDDSQLPKDRFSAERLKGVDSTLKIQPAELGDSAMYLCASSHAGGDIQYFGAGTRLSVL.

The chain combines TRBV5-1 with TRBJ1-1; 8 bases are shared with TRBD1. Germline V CDR1 and CDR2: SGHRS, YFSETQ. This CDR3 contains 15 residues. The V segment lost 3 bases and the J segment 4 bases; nucleotides outside the gene matches: 8. The CDR3 sequence: CASSSDRGWSTEAFF. CDR3 coding DNA: TGCGCCAGCAGCTCCGACAGGGGCTGGAGCACTGAAGCTTTCTTT.

Concerning this clonotype itself: One junction end does not reproduce the germline sequence, and a read error may be involved. This chain connects TRBV20-1 to TRBJ2-3; D could derive from TRBD1 or TRBD2 (5 bases each). The germline CDR1 and CDR2 sequences are DFQATT and SNEGSKA (reference sequence). The CDR3 is 14 amino acids. This CDR3 is CSVEGPSRSDTRYF. The CDR3 coding sequence is TGCAGTGTTGAGGGGCCTTCTAGGTCAGATACGCGGTATTTT.